The 16 T cell receptor beta chains reported below all come from one sample, sequenced in a study of Tregs in tolerant kidney transplant recipients. Sequencing was performed with immunoSEQ multiplex PCR; in TCRdb, only in-frame clones are kept and a portion is missing. In the table there are about 240,000 clones, 80% to 85% of which are singletons. Sequenced sample: CD4+ T cells from blood. The source of these receptors is a human donor in good health.

This clone is a singleton in its sample. The chain recombines TRBV5-1 with TRBJ2-1; TRBD2 might be the D (6 bases). The CDR3 covers 15 residues. V lost 0 bases and J 6 bases, leaving 13 bases between the germline ends. Germline assignment: CDR1 SGHRS and CDR2 YFSETQ. The CDR3 spells CASSLGAGLFNEQFF. DNA of the CDR3: TGCGCCAGCAGCTTGGGGGCGGGGCTTTTCAATGAGCAGTTCTTC.

This rearrangement joins TRBV6-1 to TRBJ1-5; 7 nucleotides agree with TRBD1. CDR1 and CDR2 (germline): MNHNS, SASEGT. This CDR3 contains 14 residues. The J segment lost 3 bases and the V segment lost 7 bases, leaving 6 bases of the junction unmatched. The CDR3 reads CASIGQGVNQPQHF. Here the CDR3 DNA reads TGTGCCAGCATAGGTCAGGGGGTCAATCAGCCCCAGCATTTT.

This clone was counted once. This chain joins TRBV5-6 and TRBJ2-7, with 7 bases that match TRBD1. The CDR3 has 14 amino acids. CDR1 SGHDT and CDR2 YYEEEE come from the germline V gene. J lost 0 bases, V lost 0 bases, and 0 bases had no gene match. The CDR3 DNA reads as TGTGCCAGCAGCTTGGGACAGGGCTCCTACGAGCAGTACTTC. Protein product: CASSLGQGSYEQYF.

This rearrangement joins TRBV5-5 to TRBJ1-6, with D possibly being TRBD1 (5 bases). V lost 4 bases and J 3 bases, leaving 17 bases between the germline ends. The germline V gene has CDR1 SGHKS and CDR2 YYEKEE (reference sequence). This CDR3 contains 17 residues. CDR3 region: CASSPPGEGLYNSPLHF. In DNA, the CDR3 is TGTGCCAGCAGCCCCCCCGGCGAGGGGCTCTATAATTCACCCCTCCACTTT.

The chain employs TRBV5-1 and TRBJ2-7, with no clear D. Per the germline V gene, CDR1 is SGHRS and CDR2 is YFSETQ. The ends were cut back, 0 bases at V and 7 bases at J, with 11 bases in the middle. There are 13 residues in the CDR3. The DNA of the CDR3 is TGCGCCAGCAGCTTGGACCCGGAAGGAGAGCAGTACTTC. Translation gives CASSLDPEGEQYF. Together with reference TRBV5-1 and TRBJ2-7, the CDR3 gives the full variable domain: KAGVTQTPRYLIKTRGQQVTLSCSPISGHRSVSWYQQTPGQGLQFLFEYFSETQRNKGNFPGRFSGRQFSNSRSEMNVSTLELGDSALYLCASSLDPEGEQYFGPGTRLTVT.

The chain has TRBV5-7 and TRBJ2-7; D gene ambiguous. TRBV5-7 qualifies as an ORF whose function is uncertain. Trimming took off 0 bases at V and 2 bases at J, with 6 bases between the two ends. This CDR3 has 13 amino acids. The CDR3 region is CASSLAQPYEQYF. The CDR3, as DNA: TGTGCCAGCAGCTTGGCGCAACCCTACGAGCAGTACTTC.

The chain recombines TRBV20-1 with TRBJ2-4, with D unresolved. Trimming stripped 5 bases from V and 2 bases from J, with 4 bases between. The germline gives CDR1 DFQATT, CDR2 SNEGSKA (reference sequence). The CDR3 is 11 residues long. CDR3 sequence (DNA): TGCAGTGCTCTTACCAAAAACATTCAGTACTTC. Protein: CSALTKNIQYF.

The genes are TRBV19 and TRBJ1-1, with D perhaps matching TRBD1 (6 bases). The germline V gene encodes CDR1 LNHDA and CDR2 SQIVND (reference sequence). The CDR3 runs to 14 residues. The ends were cut back, 6 bases at V and 1 base at J, with 12 bases in the middle. This chain's CDR3 is CASRGGLPNTEAFF. CDR3 DNA: TGTGCCAGTAGAGGGGGTCTACCGAACACTGAAGCTTTCTTT.

The chain couples TRBV9 to TRBJ2-2; 9 bases fit TRBD1. The CDR3 extends over 17 amino acids. Germline V gives CDR1 SGDLS, CDR2 YYNGEE. Germline trimming cut 1 base from V and 7 bases from J; bases unmatched to any gene: 11. The CDR3 loop reads CASSVTLRTGASGELFF. The CDR3 coding sequence is TGTGCCAGCAGCGTAACTCTCCGGACAGGGGCGAGCGGGGAGCTGTTTTTT.

The chain is built from TRBV29-1 and TRBJ2-7; the D gene could be TRBD1 or TRBD2 (5 bases each). Trimming shortened V by 2 bases and J by 7 bases, and 15 bases separated the two germline ends. CDR1 and CDR2 from the germline V gene are SQVTM and ANQGSEA. The CDR3 is made up of 13 amino acids. The CDR3 region is CSVEKTRGGEQYF. CDR3 nucleotides: TGCAGCGTTGAAAAGACACGGGGCGGGGAGCAGTACTTC.

The V and J genes are TRBV18 and TRBJ1-4; D possibly corresponds to TRBD1 (6 bases). V was cut by 4 bases and J by 3 bases, with 12 bases left in between. The CDR3 totals 15 residues. CDR1 and CDR2 (germline): KGHSH, LQKENI. Here the CDR3 reads CASSLAQGSNEKLFF. The DNA for the CDR3 is TGTGCCAGCTCACTGGCACAGGGATCTAATGAAAAACTGTTTTTT.

This clone has a handful of counts. The gene calls are TRBV18 and TRBJ1-2; a possible D gene is TRBD1 (6 bases). Trimming took off 3 bases at V and 8 bases at J, with 13 bases between the two ends. The length of the CDR3 is 13 residues. Looked up from germline, CDR1 is KGHSH and CDR2 is LQKENI. This chain's CDR3 is CASSPRTASGYTF. CDR3 DNA: TGTGCCAGCTCACCGAGGACAGCAAGCGGCTACACCTTC.

The chain employs TRBV5-1 and TRBJ2-3, with 10 bases matching TRBD2. Losses at the gene ends were 4 bases for V and 2 bases for J; bases not matched to a gene: 7. Per the germline V gene, CDR1 is SGHRS and CDR2 is YFSETQ. This CDR3 comprises 16 residues. As DNA, the CDR3 is TGCGCCAGCAGCCCTTTAGCGGGAGGCTCCACAGATACGCAGTATTTT. Protein sequence: CASSPLAGGSTDTQYF.

This chain joins TRBV5-4 and TRBJ1-2; 9 nucleotides align to TRBD1. The CDR3 totals 15 residues. The trim removed 2 bases at V and 8 bases at J, leaving 10 bases unmatched. In germline, CDR1 is SGHNT, CDR2 YYREEE (reference sequence). The CDR3 is CASSFPGQGTGGYTF. The CDR3 DNA reads as TGTGCCAGCAGCTTTCCCGGACAGGGGACGGGGGGCTACACCTTC.

J is TRBJ1-4 and V is TRBV5-8; 8 nucleotides align to TRBD1. The CDR3 sequence is 15 residues long. The trim removed 2 bases at V and 5 bases at J, leaving 5 bases unmatched. CDR1 SGHTS and CDR2 YDEGEE come from the germline V gene. The CDR3 region is CASSLGQGPNEKLFF. CDR3 DNA sequence: TGTGCCAGCAGCTTAGGACAGGGACCAAATGAAAAACTGTTTTTT.

The rearrangement uses TRBV5-1 and TRBJ2-2, with D perhaps TRBD1 (6 bases). CDR1 SGHRS and CDR2 YFSETQ come from the germline V gene. The CDR3 runs to 16 residues. Between the trimmed V and J ends, which lost 0 bases and 6 bases, there was a span of 15 bases. CDR3 nucleotides: TGCGCCAGCAGCTTGGCCACGGCAGGGGTATCCGGGGAGCTGTTTTTT. The encoded protein is CASSLATAGVSGELFF.